This T cell receptor beta chain was recorded in a study of cytomegalovirus exposure and HLA in healthy donors. The CDR3 contains 12 residues. CDR1 is SGDLS and CDR2 is YYNGEE in the germline V gene. V gave up 4 bases and J gave up 5 bases, with 7 bases separating them. PCR amplification relied on 60 Vbeta primers (plus 13 Jbeta primers). Sequencing was performed with immunoSEQ multiplex PCR; in TCRdb, only in-frame clones are kept and a portion is missing. The sample lists under 200,000 clones; around three quarters were seen once. As to this clone: Its target is unknown.

Study-wide results and limits: Later on, analysis showed that most CMV-associated TCR beta chains appeared to be HLA-restricted. According to the study, 160 or so TCR beta chains were cytomegalovirus-associated. There were some public TCRs occurring in many donors, but most TCR sequences were rare.

Sequences were obtained from PBMCs. The TCR sequence derives from a woman in her 40s in good health and CMV-seronegative. The chain joins TRBV9 to TRBJ2-1, with D unresolved. CDR3: CASSWSDNEQFF. CDR3 DNA: TGTGCCAGCAGCTGGAGCGACAATGAGCAGTTCTTC. Full variable domain (outside the CDR3, taken from reference TRBV9 and TRBJ2-1): DSGVTQTPKHLITATGQRVTLRCSPRSGDLSVYWYQQSLDQGLQFLIQYYNGEERAKGNILERFSAQQFPDLHSELNLSSLELGDSALYFCASSWSDNEQFFGPGTRLTVL.